A selection of T cell receptor beta chains follows, all from one sample in a study of T-cell memory formation after mild COVID-19. A single record per CDR3 protein comes from TCRdb applying MiXCR to the 5' RACE reads. The data show about 170,000 distinct CDR3 sequences, 10% to 15% seen once. Sequencing was performed on PBMCs or a T cell subset sorted from them (not recorded which). These receptors all come from a man between 18 and 35 years old who had mild COVID-19 (a few samples of this study predate the infection). Cell type and time point are not known. Each CDR3 is given with its conserved first and last residue. Fields, in order: V gene, clone size, J gene, D gene, CDR3 DNA, CDR3 protein. D genes are given only for firm matches. Expanded clones are given a class, and other clones once, few, many or no size at all.

v_gene: TRBV20-1; abundance: few; j_gene: TRBJ2-6; d_gene: TRBD1; CDR3nt: TGCAGTGCTAGCAGAGACAGGGATCTAACTGGGGCCAACGTCCTGACTTTC; CDR3aa: CSASRDRDLTGANVLTF
v_gene: TRBV24-1; abundance: .; j_gene: TRBJ2-3; d_gene: .; CDR3nt: TGTGCCACCAGTGGAGGCGGATTCCCAGATACGCAGTATTTT; CDR3aa: CATSGGGFPDTQYF
v_gene: TRBV7-8; abundance: few; j_gene: TRBJ1-6; d_gene: .; CDR3nt: TGTGCCAGCACCCCGGGGAGGAGCTCCTATAATTCACCCCTCCACTTT; CDR3aa: CASTPGRSSYNSPLHF
v_gene: TRBV5-1; abundance: many; j_gene: TRBJ1-1; d_gene: .; CDR3nt: TGCGCCAGCAGCTTGAAGACTTCTGGGTACAGCACTGAAGCTTTCTTT; CDR3aa: CASSLKTSGYSTEAFF
v_gene: TRBV4-3; abundance: .; j_gene: TRBJ1-5; d_gene: TRBD1; CDR3nt: TGCGCCAGCAGCCAAGACGTAGGGACAGGGAACCAGCCCCAGCATTTT; CDR3aa: CASSQDVGTGNQPQHF
v_gene: TRBV7-7; abundance: .; j_gene: TRBJ2-5; d_gene: TRBD2; CDR3nt: TGTGCCAGCAGCTTAGCGGCCGGGGGGGAGACCCAGTACTTC; CDR3aa: CASSLAAGGETQYF
v_gene: TRBV20-1; abundance: few; j_gene: TRBJ2-5; d_gene: .; CDR3nt: TGCAGTGCTAGAGACGCTAGCCAAGAGACCCAGTACTTC; CDR3aa: CSARDASQETQYF
v_gene: TRBV5-1; abundance: few; j_gene: TRBJ2-1; d_gene: TRBD1; CDR3nt: TGCGCCAGCAGCGTCCGGGACAGGGGGCGCGACAATGAGCAGTTCTTC; CDR3aa: CASSVRDRGRDNEQFF
v_gene: TRBV20-1; abundance: .; j_gene: TRBJ1-1; d_gene: .; CDR3nt: TGCAGTGCAGTCGACGGAAGCTACTCGAACACTGAAGCTTTCTTT; CDR3aa: CSAVDGSYSNTEAFF
v_gene: TRBV2; abundance: few; j_gene: TRBJ1-5; d_gene: .; CDR3nt: TGTGCCAGCAGCCAAGGGACAACCAATAGCAATCAGCCCCAGCATTTT; CDR3aa: CASSQGTTNSNQPQHF
v_gene: TRBV6-5; abundance: .; j_gene: TRBJ2-2; d_gene: .; CDR3nt: TGTGCCAGCAAGGGCATGAACACCGGGGAGCTGTTTTTT; CDR3aa: CASKGMNTGELFF
v_gene: TRBV2; abundance: few; j_gene: TRBJ1-5; d_gene: TRBD1; CDR3nt: TGTGCCAGCAGTAAGGGGGCTGCGAATCAGCCCCAGCATTTT; CDR3aa: CASSKGAANQPQHF
v_gene: TRBV5-1; abundance: few; j_gene: TRBJ2-7; d_gene: .; CDR3nt: TGCGCCAGCAGCTTGCGGGCTACCAGCTACGAGCAGTACTTC; CDR3aa: CASSLRATSYEQYF
v_gene: TRBV4-1; abundance: few; j_gene: TRBJ1-1; d_gene: .; CDR3nt: TGCGCCAGCAGCGCCCCCACCCGGGGGGCTGAAGCTTTCTTT; CDR3aa: CASSAPTRGAEAFF
v_gene: TRBV12-3/TRBV12-4; abundance: few; j_gene: TRBJ1-5; d_gene: .; CDR3nt: TGTGCCAGCAGTCCGGGGCACCGTGGCCAGCCCCAGCATTTT; CDR3aa: CASSPGHRGQPQHF
v_gene: TRBV24-1; abundance: few; j_gene: TRBJ2-1; d_gene: .; CDR3nt: TGTGCCACCAGTGACTCCTCAGTTAGTGAGCAGTTCTTC; CDR3aa: CATSDSSVSEQFF
v_gene: TRBV3-1; abundance: few; j_gene: TRBJ2-7; d_gene: TRBD1; CDR3nt: TGTGCCAGCAGCCGGGGACAGGGTGGATACGAGCAGTACTTC; CDR3aa: CASSRGQGGYEQYF
v_gene: TRBV7-2; abundance: few; j_gene: TRBJ1-5; d_gene: TRBD1; CDR3nt: TGTGCCAGCAGCCCGGACAGGGCCAATCAGCCCCAGCATTTT; CDR3aa: CASSPDRANQPQHF
v_gene: TRBV6-6; abundance: .; j_gene: TRBJ1-1; d_gene: .; CDR3nt: TGTGCCAGCAGACCTCCAGGGATGAACACTGAAGCTTTCTTT; CDR3aa: CASRPPGMNTEAFF
v_gene: TRBV29-1; abundance: few; j_gene: TRBJ1-2; d_gene: .; CDR3nt: TGCAGCGTTTGGACCGGACTGAACTATGGCTACACCTTC; CDR3aa: CSVWTGLNYGYTF
v_gene: TRBV2; abundance: .; j_gene: TRBJ2-7; d_gene: TRBD1; CDR3nt: TGTGCCAGTGGGACAGCCAGCTCCTACGAGCAGTACTTC; CDR3aa: CASGTASSYEQYF
v_gene: TRBV6-5; abundance: .; j_gene: TRBJ1-2; d_gene: .; CDR3nt: TGTGCCAGCAGTACCTTTGGGGGAGGGAACTATGGCTACACCTTC; CDR3aa: CASSTFGGGNYGYTF
v_gene: TRBV18; abundance: .; j_gene: TRBJ2-7; d_gene: TRBD1; CDR3nt: TGTGCCAGCTCACCCGGGACAGGGGAATACGAGCAGTACTTC; CDR3aa: CASSPGTGEYEQYF
v_gene: TRBV27; abundance: few; j_gene: TRBJ1-4; d_gene: .; CDR3nt: TGTGCCAGTCGACGAGGGCCAGGGCAAAGTGAAAAACTGTTTTTT; CDR3aa: CASRRGPGQSEKLFF
v_gene: TRBV5-1; abundance: few; j_gene: TRBJ2-5; d_gene: TRBD2; CDR3nt: TGCGCCAGCAGCTTGTTCAGCCTAGCGGGGGAAGAGACCCAGTACTTC; CDR3aa: CASSLFSLAGEETQYF
v_gene: TRBV30; abundance: few; j_gene: TRBJ2-3; d_gene: .; CDR3nt: TGTGCCTGGAGTGGGGCCACAGATACGCAGTATTTT; CDR3aa: CAWSGATDTQYF